A selection of T cell receptor beta chains follows, all from one sample in a study of cytomegalovirus exposure and HLA in healthy donors. Using immunoSEQ multiplex PCR, the repertoire was profiled, and TCRdb retains in-frame clones only, with some absent. The data show some 95,000 clones, about 67% seen once. The specimen sequenced was PBMCs. Receptors originate from a woman between 18 and 29 years old in good health and CMV-seropositive. The conserved cysteine and the conserved F or W are not part of the CDR3 here. Fields, in order: CDR3 protein, V gene, clone size. Clone size appears in some rows only: once, few, many, or a class for an expanded clone.

ASSLAGGTVTDTQY | TRBV5-1 | .
ASSLPGETEAF | TRBV4-1 | .
SVDTGGDTEAF | TRBV29-1 | .
ASSPLRLAGVRTGELF | TRBV5-6 | once
ASSPGTSGDPGETQY | TRBV5-4 | once
ASRGRGEAF | TRBV2 | .
ASSNGGLAGLRTQY | TRBV5-1 | once
ASSPTGGVSNQPQH | TRBV28 | .
ASTISGGRSETQY | TRBV7-6 | few
ASASGGYNEKLF | TRBV12-5 | .
ASSSNRWTSGRVTDTQY | TRBV7-3 | .
SVKRDRGGYEQY | TRBV29-1 | .
ASSFLGQGNYGYT | TRBV27 | .
ASSMIRETQY | TRBV6-1 | .
ASSRTGKGYQPQH | TRBV10-3 | .
ASSLVPPGLAGGRGF | TRBV11-2 | .
ASTLGGATEAF | TRBV2 | medium-sized
ASSQRSGSSYEQY | TRBV4-2 | .
ASSQEGGNTEAF | TRBV4-1 | .
ASSTGQVGEKLF | TRBV4-1 | .
AWSEDFFSNQPQH | TRBV30 | few
ASSQPGLGHTLSYT | TRBV4-3 | .
ATRDSFYGQY | TRBV6-5 | few
ASRPGLAPTQETQY | TRBV7-3 | .
ASSDLTSGRNGEQF | TRBV2 | .
ASVGRSAF | TRBV6-5 | .
ASSVVVGAQETQY | TRBV9 | .
SSSLHGTGVRSPLH | TRBV7-9 | .
ASSLFGSTAPYEQY | TRBV7-3 | .
ASSLVRDTQY | TRBV7-2 | .
ASSKAVGLAGYEQY | TRBV21-1 | .
ASSSTWGVQETQY | TRBV27 | .
ASSLSRTGYNEKLF | TRBV27 | .
ASSPNVGTNYEQY | TRBV4-3 | .
ASSGRRNTYEQY | TRBV6-5 | .
ASSPKAGGPAYNEQF | TRBV4-3 | .
SAPGSGRQY | TRBV20-1 | .
ASSLSPPGGNSNQPQH | TRBV7-6 | .
ASSSGGSYEQY | TRBV5-4 | .
ASRGVEVEKLF | TRBV6-1 | .
ASSTGQGEVHEQY | TRBV7-9 | .
ASRTLAGGTYEQY | TRBV5-6 | .
ASSPNGGKNSPLH | TRBV6-5 | .
ASSPGLAAFSYEQY | TRBV18 | .
ASSEARTGAPYEQY | TRBV6-1 | few
ASSQGTKSDGSFHGYT | TRBV4-2 | .
ASSPLAGGHQPQH | TRBV18 | .
ASSLLLGAAYGYT | TRBV7-8 | .
AWSPVSYEQY | TRBV30 | .
ASTRDRDLTPLH | TRBV7-2 | few